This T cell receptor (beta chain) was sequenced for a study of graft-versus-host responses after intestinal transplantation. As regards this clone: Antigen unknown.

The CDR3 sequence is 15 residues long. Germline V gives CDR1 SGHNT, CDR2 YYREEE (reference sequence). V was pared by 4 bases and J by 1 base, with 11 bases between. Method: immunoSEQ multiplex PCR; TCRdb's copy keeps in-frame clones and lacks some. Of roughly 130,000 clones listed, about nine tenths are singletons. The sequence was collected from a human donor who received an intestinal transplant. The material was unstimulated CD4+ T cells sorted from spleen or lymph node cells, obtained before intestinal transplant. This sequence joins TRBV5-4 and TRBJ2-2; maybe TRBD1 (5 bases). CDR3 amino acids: CASSRDRLNTGELFF. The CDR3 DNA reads TGTGCCAGCAGCCGCGACAGACTGAACACCGGGGAGCTGTTTTTT.